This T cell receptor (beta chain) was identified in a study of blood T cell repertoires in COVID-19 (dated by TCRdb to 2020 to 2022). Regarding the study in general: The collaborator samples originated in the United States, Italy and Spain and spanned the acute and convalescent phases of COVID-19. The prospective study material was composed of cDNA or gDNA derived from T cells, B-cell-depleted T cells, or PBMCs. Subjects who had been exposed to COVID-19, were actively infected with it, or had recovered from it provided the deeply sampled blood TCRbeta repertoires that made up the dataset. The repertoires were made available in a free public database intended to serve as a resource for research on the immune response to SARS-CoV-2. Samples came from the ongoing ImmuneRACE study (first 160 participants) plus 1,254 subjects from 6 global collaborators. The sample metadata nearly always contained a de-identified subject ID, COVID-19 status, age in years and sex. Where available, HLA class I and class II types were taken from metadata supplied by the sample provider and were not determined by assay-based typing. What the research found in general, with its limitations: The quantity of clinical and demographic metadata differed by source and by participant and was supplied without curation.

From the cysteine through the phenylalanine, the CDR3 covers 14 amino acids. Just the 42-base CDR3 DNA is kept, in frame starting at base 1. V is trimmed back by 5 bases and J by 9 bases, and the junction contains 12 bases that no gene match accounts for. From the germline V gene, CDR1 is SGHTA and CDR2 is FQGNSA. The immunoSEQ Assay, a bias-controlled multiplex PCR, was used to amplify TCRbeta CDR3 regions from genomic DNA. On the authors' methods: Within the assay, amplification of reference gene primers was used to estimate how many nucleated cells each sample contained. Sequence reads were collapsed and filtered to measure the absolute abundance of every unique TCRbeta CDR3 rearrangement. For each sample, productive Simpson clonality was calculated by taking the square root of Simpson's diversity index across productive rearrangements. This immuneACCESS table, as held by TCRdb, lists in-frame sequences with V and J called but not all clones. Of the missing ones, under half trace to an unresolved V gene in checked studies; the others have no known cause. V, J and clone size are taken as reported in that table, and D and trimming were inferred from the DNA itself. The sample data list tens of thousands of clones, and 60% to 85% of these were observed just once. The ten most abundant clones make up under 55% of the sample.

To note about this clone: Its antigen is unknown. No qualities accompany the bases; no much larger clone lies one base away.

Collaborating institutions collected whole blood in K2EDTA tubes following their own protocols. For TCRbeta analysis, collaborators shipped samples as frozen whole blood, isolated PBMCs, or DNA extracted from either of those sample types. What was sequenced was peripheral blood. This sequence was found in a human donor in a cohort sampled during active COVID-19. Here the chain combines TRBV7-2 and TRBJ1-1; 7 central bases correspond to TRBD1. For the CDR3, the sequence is CASSPGGRQYQAFF. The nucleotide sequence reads TGTGCCAGCAGCCCAGGGGGTCGACAGTATCAAGCTTTCTTT. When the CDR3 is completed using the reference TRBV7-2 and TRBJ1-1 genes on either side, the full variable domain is GAGVSQSPSNKVTEKGKDVELRCDPISGHTALYWYRQSLGQGLEFLIYFQGNSAPDKSGLPSDRFSAERTGGSVSTLTIQRTQQEDSAVYLCASSPGGRQYQAFFGQGTRLTVV.